What follows is one T cell receptor (beta chain) and its context. This entry comes from a study of cytomegalovirus exposure and HLA in healthy donors. A multiplex PCR was run with 60 Vbeta primers and 13 Jbeta primers. Sequenced by immunoSEQ multiplex PCR; TCRdb stores in-frame clones only, minus some. The sample includes 99,000 or so clones, more than 60% of them seen just once. The receptor was derived from a man aged 55 to 70 in good health and CMV-seropositive. The source material was PBMCs.

This chain's CDR3 is CASSPMQGAADTQYF. The CDR3 DNA is TGTGCCAGCTCCCCTATGCAGGGGGCGGCAGATACGCAGTATTTT. This sequence joins TRBV18 and TRBJ2-3; 8 positions match TRBD1. V dropped 6 bases and J dropped 4; count of bases not matched to a gene: 9. The CDR3 spans 15 residues. Germline V gene sequence: CDR1 KGHSH, CDR2 LQKENI.